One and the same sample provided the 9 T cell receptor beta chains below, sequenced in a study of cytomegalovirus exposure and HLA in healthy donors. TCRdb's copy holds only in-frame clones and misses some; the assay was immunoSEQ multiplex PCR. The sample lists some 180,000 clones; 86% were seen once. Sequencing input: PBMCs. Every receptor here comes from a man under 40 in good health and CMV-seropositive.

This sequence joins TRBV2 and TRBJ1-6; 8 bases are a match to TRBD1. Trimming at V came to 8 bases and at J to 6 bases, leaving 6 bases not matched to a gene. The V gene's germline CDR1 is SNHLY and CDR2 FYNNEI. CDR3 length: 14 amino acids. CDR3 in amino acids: CASHGTGGNSPLHF. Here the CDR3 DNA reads TGTGCCAGCCACGGGACAGGAGGTAATTCACCCCTCCACTTT.

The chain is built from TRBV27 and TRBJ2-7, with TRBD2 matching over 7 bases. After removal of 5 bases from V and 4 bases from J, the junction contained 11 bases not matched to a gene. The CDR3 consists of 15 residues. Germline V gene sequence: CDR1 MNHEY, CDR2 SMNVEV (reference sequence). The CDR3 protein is CASSRYEGGGYEQYF. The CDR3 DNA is TGTGCCAGCAGTCGGTACGAAGGCGGGGGTTACGAGCAGTACTTC.

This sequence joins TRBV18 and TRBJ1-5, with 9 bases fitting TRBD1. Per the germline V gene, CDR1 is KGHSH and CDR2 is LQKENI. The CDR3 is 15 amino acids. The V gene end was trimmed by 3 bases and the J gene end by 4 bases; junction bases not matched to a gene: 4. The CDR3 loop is CASSPGTGTNQPQHF. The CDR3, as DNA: TGTGCCAGCTCACCCGGGACAGGGACGAATCAGCCCCAGCATTTT.

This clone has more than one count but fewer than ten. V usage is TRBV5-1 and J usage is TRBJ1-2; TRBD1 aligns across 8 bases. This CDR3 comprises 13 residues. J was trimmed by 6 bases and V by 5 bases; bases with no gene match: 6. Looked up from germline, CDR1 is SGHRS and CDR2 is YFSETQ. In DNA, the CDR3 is TGCGCCAGCAGTGAAGACAGGGGACATGGCTACACCTTC. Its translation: CASSEDRGHGYTF.

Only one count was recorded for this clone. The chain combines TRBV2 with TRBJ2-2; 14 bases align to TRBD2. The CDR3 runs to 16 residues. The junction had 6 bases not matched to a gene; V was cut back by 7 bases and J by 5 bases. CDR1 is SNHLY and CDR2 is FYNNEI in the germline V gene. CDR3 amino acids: CASTGTSGRRTGELFF. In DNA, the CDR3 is TGTGCCAGCACCGGGACTAGCGGGAGAAGGACCGGGGAGCTGTTTTTT.

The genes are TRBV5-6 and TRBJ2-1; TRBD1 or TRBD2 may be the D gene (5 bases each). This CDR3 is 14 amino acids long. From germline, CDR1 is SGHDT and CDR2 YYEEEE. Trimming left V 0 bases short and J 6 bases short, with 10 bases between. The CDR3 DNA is TGTGCCAGCAGCTTGGGAGGGACCTCCAATGAGCAGTTCTTC. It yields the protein CASSLGGTSNEQFF.

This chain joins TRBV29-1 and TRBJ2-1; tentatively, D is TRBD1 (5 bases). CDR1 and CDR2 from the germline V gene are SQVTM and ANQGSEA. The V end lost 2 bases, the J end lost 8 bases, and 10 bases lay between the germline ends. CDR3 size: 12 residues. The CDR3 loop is CSVEQGEDEQFF. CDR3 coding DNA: TGCAGCGTTGAACAGGGCGAGGATGAGCAGTTCTTC.

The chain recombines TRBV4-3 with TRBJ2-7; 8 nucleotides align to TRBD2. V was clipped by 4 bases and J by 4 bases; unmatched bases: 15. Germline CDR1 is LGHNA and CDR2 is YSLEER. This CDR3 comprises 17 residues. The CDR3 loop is CASSLFRIAGGLYEQYF. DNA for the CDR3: TGCGCCAGCAGCCTATTCCGGATCGCGGGGGGCCTATACGAGCAGTACTTC.

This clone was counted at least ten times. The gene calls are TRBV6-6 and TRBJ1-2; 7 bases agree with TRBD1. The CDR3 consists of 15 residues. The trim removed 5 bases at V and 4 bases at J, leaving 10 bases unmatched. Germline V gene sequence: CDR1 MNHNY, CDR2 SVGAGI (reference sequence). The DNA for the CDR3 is TGTGCCAGCAGTATTCGACAGGGACTTTCCTATGGCTACACCTTC. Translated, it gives CASSIRQGLSYGYTF.